These 2 T cell receptor beta chains came from one sample sequenced in a study of blood T cell repertoires in COVID-19. TCRdb keeps only in-frame clones here, not all; method: immunoSEQ multiplex PCR. Of approximately 120,000 clones in the sample, around nine tenths were seen once. The sequencing sample was made of peripheral blood. Every receptor here comes from a human donor with acute or convalescent COVID-19. The donor label of this sample is uncertain.

This clone was recorded at least ten times. V usage is TRBV6-4 and J usage is TRBJ2-1; weak D call: TRBD1 (6 bases). This CDR3 comprises 15 residues. CDR1 is MRHNA, CDR2 SNTAGT, per germline. Trimming removed 3 bases from V and 5 bases from J, with 14 bases in between. CDR3 bases: TGTGCCAGCAGTGAAACAGGGTCAGGCAACAATGAGCAGTTCTTC. It yields the protein CASSETGSGNNEQFF.

The CDR3 here is CAISGQANSGNTIYF. The CDR3 nucleotides are TGTGCCATCAGTGGACAGGCCAACTCTGGAAACACCATATATTTT. This chain links TRBV10-3 with TRBJ1-3; maybe TRBD1 (6 bases). The germline V and J ends were trimmed by 4 bases and 0 bases, with 10 bases remaining between them. This CDR3 comprises 15 residues. In germline, CDR1 is ENHRY, CDR2 SYGVKD.